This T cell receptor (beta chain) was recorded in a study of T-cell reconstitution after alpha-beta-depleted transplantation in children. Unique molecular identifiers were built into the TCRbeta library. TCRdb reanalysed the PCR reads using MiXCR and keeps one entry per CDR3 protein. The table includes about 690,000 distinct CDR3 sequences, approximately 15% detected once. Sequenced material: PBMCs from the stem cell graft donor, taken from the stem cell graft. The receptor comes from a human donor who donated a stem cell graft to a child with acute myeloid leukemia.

The DNA of the CDR3 is TGCGCCAGCAGCACCGCCAGAGGGGCCCCGGGCGGCTACACCTTC. Encoded protein: CASSTARGAPGGYTF. The chain employs TRBV5-1 and TRBJ1-2, with a possible D match to TRBD1 (5 bases). The V and J ends lost 4 bases and 8 bases respectively, with 21 bases between them. The CDR3 loop spans 15 amino acids. CDR1 and CDR2 (germline): SGHRS, YFSETQ.